A selection of T cell receptor beta chains follows, all from one sample in a study of shared clonotypes between healthy human individuals. The protocol was immunoSEQ multiplex PCR, while the TCRdb copy is restricted to in-frame clones and leaves out a portion. Of approximately 1,500,000 clones listed, around 97% are singletons. Sequenced: naive CD4+ T cells sorted from blood. Receptor source: a man younger than 45 in good health. Both conserved end residues are part of each CDR3. The D gene is left open where the match is weak. Size values are once, few and many counts, or a class for expanded clones, and some rows have none.

v_gene	d_gene	abundance	len	j_gene	CDR3nt	CDR3aa
TRBV28	TRBD1	NA	14	TRBJ1-2	TGTGCCAGCAGACCCTGGACAGGGGAGTATGGCTACACCTTC	CASRPWTGEYGYTF
TRBV5-1	TRBD1	NA	14	TRBJ2-4	TGCGCCAGCAGCTCGGGACAGGGGGAAAACATTCAGTACTTC	CASSSGQGENIQYF
TRBV7-8	TRBD2	NA	14	TRBJ2-5	TGTGCCAGCAGCACGGGACTAGCGGGAGAGACCCAGTACTTC	CASSTGLAGETQYF
TRBV30	NA	NA	15	TRBJ2-3	TGTGCCTGGAGTGAATACGGGTTGAGCACAGATACGCAGTATTTT	CAWSEYGLSTDTQYF
TRBV28	TRBD1	NA	14	TRBJ1-5	TGTGCCAGCAGTTTGGGACAGCACAATCAGCCCCAGCATTTT	CASSLGQHNQPQHF
TRBV27	TRBD2	NA	14	TRBJ2-7	TGTGCCAGCAGTGCCACTAGCGGTATCTACGAGCAGTACTTC	CASSATSGIYEQYF
TRBV7-5	NA	NA	16	TRBJ2-3	TGTGTCAGAAGCAAGGGCCCCGACAGGGGGTTGGATACGCAGTATTTT	CVRSKGPDRGLDTQYF
TRBV28	TRBD1	NA	16	TRBJ2-7	TGTGCCAGCCTTCCTCCGGGACAGGGCCGTAGTTACGAGCAGTACTTC	CASLPPGQGRSYEQYF
TRBV7-2	TRBD2	NA	17	TRBJ2-2	TGTGCCAGCAGCTTAGTAGGGACTAGCGGGAGTGGAGGGGAGCTGTTTTTT	CASSLVGTSGSGGELFF
TRBV9	TRBD1	once	14	TRBJ2-7	TGTGCCAGCAGCGGGGGACAGGGTAACTACGAGCAGTACTTC	CASSGGQGNYEQYF
TRBV4-1	NA	NA	14	TRBJ2-7	TGCGCCAGCCGAGCAATTCGGGGGAGATTCGAGCAGTACTTC	CASRAIRGRFEQYF
TRBV7-3	NA	NA	13	TRBJ2-3	TGTGCCAGCAGCCTGGAGAGATCAGATACGCAGTATTTT	CASSLERSDTQYF
TRBV30	TRBD2	NA	14	TRBJ2-1	TGTGCCTGGGACGGACTAGCGGGCCACTCCGAGCAGTTCTTC	CAWDGLAGHSEQFF
TRBV7-2	NA	NA	13	TRBJ2-6	TGTGCCAGCAGCTACTCTGGGGCCAACGTCCTGACTTTC	CASSYSGANVLTF
TRBV5-6	NA	NA	15	TRBJ1-1	TGTGCCAGCAGCTTGGCCGTTACATTGAACACTGAAGCTTTCTTT	CASSLAVTLNTEAFF
TRBV5-1	NA	NA	13	TRBJ2-7	TGCGCCAGCAGCTTGGCGACAGAGTACGAGCAGTACTTC	CASSLATEYEQYF
TRBV5-4	NA	NA	15	TRBJ2-3	TGTGCCAGCAGCTTGGTCCGGGGGCCCACAGATACGCAGTATTTT	CASSLVRGPTDTQYF
TRBV5-1	NA	NA	19	TRBJ1-1	TGCGCCAGCAGCAACGTGATTGGTGGGGCCCCAAGGATGAACACTGAAGCTTTCTTT	CASSNVIGGAPRMNTEAFF
TRBV7-2	NA	NA	15	TRBJ1-2	TGTGCCAGCAGCTTTGAGGGCCGGGGAGGCTATGGCTACACCTTC	CASSFEGRGGYGYTF
TRBV6-5	TRBD2	NA	14	TRBJ2-7	TGTGCCAGCAGACTAGCGGGAGCCCCCTACGAGCAGTACTTC	CASRLAGAPYEQYF
TRBV12-2	NA	NA	23	TRBJ2-6	TGTGCAAGTCGCTTAACTTCGTCCCATCGGGCGAGGGCCTCCCCCTCTGGGGCCAACGTCCTGACTTTC	CASRLTSSHRARASPSGANVLTF
TRBV10-1	TRBD1	NA	14	TRBJ2-2	TGCGCCAGCAGTGTACCAGGGGGTACCGGGGAGCTGTTTTTT	CASSVPGGTGELFF
TRBV19	NA	NA	14	TRBJ2-4	TGTGCCAGTTCTTCCGGGACAAAAAAAAACATTCAGTACTTC	CASSSGTKKNIQYF
TRBV28	NA	once	12	TRBJ1-1	TGTGCCAGCAGTTTAGTGGTTACTGAAGCTTTCTTT	CASSLVVTEAFF
TRBV4-3	NA	NA	14	TRBJ1-2	TGCGCCAGCAGCCAAGGGTTGGGGACTCATGGCTACACCTTC	CASSQGLGTHGYTF
TRBV9	NA	NA	15	TRBJ2-7	TGTGCCAGCAGCGTAGGAAGGACGGGATTCTACGAGCAGTACTTC	CASSVGRTGFYEQYF
TRBV7-2	NA	NA	16	TRBJ1-3	TGTGCCAGCAGCTTCCCGCGTTTTAGCTCTGGAAACACCATATATTTT	CASSFPRFSSGNTIYF
TRBV6-5	NA	NA	16	TRBJ1-5	TGTGCCAGCAGCTACCAAGGACCTACGGTAAATCAGCCCCAGCATTTT	CASSYQGPTVNQPQHF
TRBV19	NA	NA	14	TRBJ2-2	TGTGCCAGTACCCGGGATGAATACACCGGGGAGCTGTTTTTT	CASTRDEYTGELFF
TRBV7-3	NA	NA	12	TRBJ2-3	TGTGCCAGCAGCTGGAGGGGGGATACGCAGTATTTT	CASSWRGDTQYF
TRBV5-4	TRBD2	NA	16	TRBJ2-7	TGTGCCAGCAGCTTTTCCTCCGGGGAGGGCTCCTACGAGCAGTACTTC	CASSFSSGEGSYEQYF
TRBV18	TRBD1	NA	17	TRBJ1-5	TGTGCCAGCTCATCACGGCCGGGACAGGGGATCGGTCAGCCCCAGCATTTT	CASSSRPGQGIGQPQHF
TRBV5-1	TRBD2	NA	16	TRBJ2-7	TGCGCCAGCAGCGGCGGGACTAGCGGGGGCCCCTACGAGCAGTACTTC	CASSGGTSGGPYEQYF
TRBV9	TRBD1	NA	15	TRBJ1-2	TGTGCCAGCAGCCCGAGGGGTCAGGGGGAGGGTGGCTGCACCTTC	CASSPRGQGEGGCTF
TRBV7-3	NA	NA	18	TRBJ2-6	TGTGCCAGCAGCCACGGGGTGGGTGGGGGCTCTGGGGCCAACGTCCTGACTTTC	CASSHGVGGGSGANVLTF
TRBV5-1	TRBD2	NA	16	TRBJ2-1	TGCGCCAGCAGCTTGGATTGGTCGGGAGGGCCCAATGAGCAGTTCTTC	CASSLDWSGGPNEQFF
TRBV20-1	NA	NA	11	TRBJ2-3	TGCAGTGCTCCGGCCCTGAAGGGGGAGTATTTT	CSAPALKGEYF